Below, one TCR beta chain is given with its context. Its antigen is currently unknown. The data originate from a study of OX40 agonist ivuxolimab in advanced cancers. Whole-study context: Patients received the agonistic anti-OX40 (CD134) antibody ivuxolimab.

From germline, CDR1 is SGHTA and CDR2 FQGNSA. This CDR3 is built from 14 residues. Germline trimming cut 4 bases from V and 5 bases from J; bases unmatched to any gene: 3. Measured with immunoSEQ multiplex PCR; TCRdb has only the in-frame clones, and not every one. The profile shows fewer than 60,000 clones, around 85% of them singletons. General observations from the study: The study observed clonal expansion of CD4+ and CD8+ blood T cells by week 6 at 0.1 to 3.0 mg/kg.

Patients with autoimmune history or systemic immunosuppression were excluded. Sampling times: baseline, cycle 4 day 1, cycle 7 day 1. This chain connects TRBV7-2 to TRBJ2-5, with 11 bases matching TRBD1. This material consisted of CD4+ or CD8+ T cells sorted from blood, taken in a trial of the OX40 agonist ivuxolimab. The TCR was taken from an adult with an advanced solid tumor such as melanoma, head and neck, liver or kidney cancer. Here the CDR3 reads CASSYGQGAETQYF. The CDR3 DNA is TGTGCCAGCAGCTACGGACAGGGGGCCGAGACCCAGTACTTC.